The 3 T cell receptor beta chains below all came from one sample that was sequenced in a study of PD-1 blockade in classical Hodgkin lymphoma. Produced via immunoSEQ multiplex PCR; TCRdb's table is partial and in-frame only. The sample has fewer than 20,000 clones, around four fifths seen once; the top ten hold roughly 1.3%. Sample time point: newly diagnosed, previously untreated cHL patient sample. Magnetic negative selection served to purify CD4+ T cells out of PBMCs that had been thawed. Sequenced sample: CD4+ T cells from blood. Receptor source: a human donor with classical Hodgkin lymphoma.

The chain carries TRBV5-4 and TRBJ2-3; 10 bases agree with TRBD1. Germline loops: CDR1 SGHNT, CDR2 YYREEE (reference sequence). The CDR3 runs 14 residues. V gave up 3 bases and J gave up 5 bases; unmatched junction bases: 3. CDR3 region: CASSSRDRGDTQYF. The CDR3, as DNA: TGTGCCAGCAGCTCCCGGGACAGGGGAGATACGCAGTATTTT.

The chain links TRBV5-1 to TRBJ2-1; the match to TRBD2 covers 12 bases. After removal of 0 bases from V and 8 bases from J, the junction contained 6 bases not matched to a gene. Per germline, CDR1 SGHRS and CDR2 YFSETQ. This CDR3 contains 16 residues. The CDR3 is CASSLGTSGRTDEQFF. The CDR3 region has the DNA TGCGCCAGCAGCTTGGGCACTAGCGGGAGGACCGATGAGCAGTTCTTC. The full variable domain, completed using reference TRBV5-1 and TRBJ2-1, is KAGVTQTPRYLIKTRGQQVTLSCSPISGHRSVSWYQQTPGQGLQFLFEYFSETQRNKGNFPGRFSGRQFSNSRSEMNVSTLELGDSALYLCASSLGTSGRTDEQFFGPGTRLTVL.

This clone was seen only a few times. The genes are TRBV2 and TRBJ2-3, with 8 bases identical to TRBD2. V dropped 0 bases and J dropped 2; count of bases not matched to a gene: 4. The CDR3 extends over 16 amino acids. Germline CDR1 is SNHLY and CDR2 is FYNNEI. This chain's CDR3 is CASSEAVAGTTDTQYF. The CDR3 nucleotides are TGTGCCAGCAGTGAAGCGGTAGCGGGGACCACAGATACGCAGTATTTT.